The clone carrying this T cell receptor (beta chain) was seen only a few times. The record originates from a study of blood T cell repertoires in COVID-19. Study at large: The study drew acute and convalescent COVID-19 samples from the United States, Italy and Spain.

V lost 6 bases and J 7 bases, leaving 18 bases between the germline ends. Germline CDR1 reads MDHEN; CDR2 reads SYDVKM. This CDR3 is built from 14 residues. Clones were sequenced by immunoSEQ multiplex PCR, and TCRdb holds only the in-frame ones, with some missing. This sample carries 40,000 or so clones, approximately 69% of them seen once, and the ten largest clones take 8% to 11%. Sequencing was performed on peripheral blood. The chain recombines TRBV28 with TRBJ1-2; possibly TRBD1 for D (6 bases). The TCR originated in a man aged 70-80 years with COVID-19, enrolled during active disease. The CDR3 region has the DNA TGTGCCAGCAGCCGGGCGGCAGGGGAAGGTGGCTACACCTTC. It codes for CASSRAAGEGGYTF.